The 21 T cell receptor beta chains below all came from one sample that was sequenced in a study of cytomegalovirus exposure and HLA in healthy donors. Using immunoSEQ multiplex PCR, the repertoire was profiled, and TCRdb retains in-frame clones only, with some absent. The sample contains about 60,000 clones, more than 90% of which appear only once. Sequencing input: PBMCs. The receptors were sampled from a man aged 18-30 years in good health and CMV-seronegative.

The chain couples TRBV29-1 to TRBJ2-5; no firm D call. Germline CDR1 reads SQVTM; CDR2 reads ANQGSEA. CDR3 length: 13 residues. V was trimmed by 4 bases and J by 2 bases, leaving 11 bases between them. CDR3 sequence reads: CSVAAEQQETQYF. The CDR3 region has the DNA TGCAGCGTTGCTGCGGAACAACAAGAGACCCAGTACTTC.

The chain has TRBV30 and TRBJ1-2, with D perhaps matching TRBD1 (6 bases). The CDR3 contains 14 residues. V was trimmed by 5 bases and J by 7 bases, leaving 20 bases between them. Per germline, CDR1 GTSNPN and CDR2 SVGIG (reference sequence). The CDR3, as DNA: TGTGCCTGGGCTAGGCAGGGGCGTTATGGTGGCTACACCTTC. The encoded protein is CAWARQGRYGGYTF.

The chain has TRBV7-9 and TRBJ2-5, with D perhaps TRBD2 (5 bases). Looked up from germline, CDR1 is SEHNR and CDR2 is FQNEAQ (reference sequence). V shed 5 bases and J shed 7 bases, with 14 bases lying between them. The CDR3 runs 13 residues. The CDR3 DNA follows: TGTGCCAGCAGCCCCCCCCGGGGAGTGACCCAGTACTTC. Protein: CASSPPRGVTQYF.

This chain connects TRBV7-2 to TRBJ2-2, with 7 bases aligning to TRBD2. The CDR3 length is 15 residues. Germline V gene data show CDR1 as SGHTA and CDR2 as FQGNSA. The ends lost 2 bases at V and 4 bases at J; junction bases unmatched: 4. CDR3 protein: CASSLSGGFTGELFF. Written as DNA, the CDR3 is TGTGCCAGCAGCTTATCCGGGGGGTTCACCGGGGAGCTGTTTTTT.

This clone was found once. The chain employs TRBV7-8 and TRBJ1-2; 10 bases line up with TRBD1. This CDR3 has 14 amino acids. V was clipped by 5 bases and J by 3 bases; unmatched bases: 3. Germline values: CDR1 SGHVS, CDR2 FQNEAQ. Written as DNA, the CDR3 is TGTGCCAGCAGCCCGGACAGGGGGGACTATGGCTACACCTTC. Translating gives CASSPDRGDYGYTF. Full variable domain (outside the CDR3, taken from reference TRBV7-8 and TRBJ1-2): GAGVSQSPRYKVAKRGQDVALRCDPISGHVSLFWYQQALGQGPEFLTYFQNEAQLDKSGLPSDRFFAERPEGSVSTLKIQRTQQEDSAVYLCASSPDRGDYGYTFGSGTRLTVV.

V usage is TRBV9 and J usage is TRBJ1-1; 7 bases match TRBD1. The germline CDR1 and CDR2 sequences are SGDLS and YYNGEE. The CDR3 is 13 amino acids. The J segment lost 6 bases and the V segment lost 3 bases, leaving 5 bases of the junction unmatched. DNA of the CDR3: TGTGCCAGCAGCGCAACCGGGACAGCTGAAGCTTTCTTT. It specifies CASSATGTAEAFF.

The V and J genes are TRBV30 and TRBJ1-2; 7 nucleotides align to TRBD1. CDR1 and CDR2 from the germline V gene are GTSNPN and SVGIG (reference sequence). Trimming took 7 bases from V and 4 from J; bases not matched to a gene: 18. The CDR3 has 16 amino acids. The CDR3 coding sequence is TGTGCCTCCGTGGAAGGGGGCTCTTCCCTCGTCTATGGCTACACCTTC. This codes for CASVEGGSSLVYGYTF.

This clone has just one count. The DNA of the CDR3 is TGTGCCAGCAGCTTATCCCCAACTAGCGGTTACCAAGAGACCCAGTACTTC. Translation gives CASSLSPTSGYQETQYF. The chain recombines TRBV7-2 with TRBJ2-5; 8 bases map to TRBD2. The CDR3 has 17 residues. Per the germline V gene, CDR1 is SGHTA and CDR2 is FQGNSA. V was clipped by 2 bases and J by 0 bases; unmatched bases: 8.

The chain is built from TRBV28 and TRBJ2-7; perhaps TRBD2 as D (6 bases). There are 15 residues in the CDR3. The V end was cut by 6 bases, the J end by 1 base, with 16 bases between. The V gene's germline CDR1 is MDHEN and CDR2 SYDVKM. The CDR3 sequence: CASSQPGVRSYEQYF. In DNA form, the CDR3 reads TGTGCCAGCAGCCAGCCGGGAGTGAGGTCCTACGAGCAGTACTTC.

This clone occurred a few times. The V gene is TRBV7-9, the J gene TRBJ2-7; D is possibly TRBD1 (6 bases). Germline V lookup: CDR1 SEHNR, CDR2 FQNEAQ (reference sequence). V was pared by 5 bases and J by 2 bases, with 16 bases between. The CDR3 has 15 amino acids. CDR3 amino acids: CASSPGWGLTYEQYF. Written as DNA, the CDR3 is TGTGCCAGCAGCCCTGGCTGGGGGCTCACCTACGAGCAGTACTTC.

This clone was recorded a few times. V and J are TRBV11-2 and TRBJ2-2, with D possibly TRBD1 on 6 matching bases. CDR1 SGHAT and CDR2 FQNNGV come from the germline V gene. Deletions cut 6 bases from V and 6 bases from J, with 11 bases between. CDR3 length equals 13 residues. The chain's CDR3 is CASSTGLAGELFF. Written as DNA, the CDR3 is TGTGCCAGCAGTACAGGGTTGGCCGGGGAGCTGTTTTTT.

The J gene is TRBJ2-2, the V gene TRBV5-1; no definite D call. Trimming took off 5 bases at V and 4 bases at J, with 15 bases between the two ends. CDR1 and CDR2 from the germline V gene are SGHRS and YFSETQ. The CDR3 spans 15 residues. The CDR3 DNA sequence: TGCGCCAGCAGAGAGGAGACTCCCGGCACCGGGGAGCTGTTTTTT. Its protein product is CASREETPGTGELFF. The whole variable domain, remainder taken from reference TRBV5-1 and TRBJ2-2, is KAGVTQTPRYLIKTRGQQVTLSCSPISGHRSVSWYQQTPGQGLQFLFEYFSETQRNKGNFPGRFSGRQFSNSRSEMNVSTLELGDSALYLCASREETPGTGELFFGEGSRLTVL.

J is TRBJ2-1 and V is TRBV27, with 7 bases aligning to TRBD2. V was pared by 5 bases and J by 4 bases, with 14 bases of the junction left unmatched. Germline values: CDR1 MNHEY, CDR2 SMNVEV (reference sequence). The length of the CDR3 is 17 residues. The CDR3 region is CASSPPTGPAGYNEQFF. CDR3 nucleotide sequence: TGTGCCAGCAGTCCCCCAACAGGTCCAGCGGGGTACAATGAGCAGTTCTTC.

The rearrangement joins TRBV23-1 to TRBJ2-5, with 11 bases fitting TRBD1. TRBV23-1 is labeled an ORF, and its function is uncertain. Trimming at V came to 8 bases and at J to 5 bases, leaving 10 bases not matched to a gene. CDR3 length equals 15 residues. The CDR3 region is CASGNTRDRGETQYF. The CDR3 DNA sequence: TGCGCCAGCGGTAATACCCGGGACAGGGGGGAGACCCAGTACTTC.

The chain has TRBV7-9 and TRBJ1-2; 7 nucleotides agree with TRBD1. Germline trimming cut 5 bases from V and 8 bases from J; bases unmatched to any gene: 20. Germline CDR1 and CDR2: SEHNR and FQNEAQ (reference sequence). This CDR3 comprises 17 residues. The CDR3 loop is CASSTGGDSPSGFGYTF. CDR3 DNA sequence: TGTGCCAGCAGCACAGGCGGGGACAGCCCTTCAGGGTTCGGCTACACCTTC.

The chain links TRBV10-3 to TRBJ2-7; TRBD2 matches 7 bases. The length of the CDR3 is 11 residues. Germline V gene sequence: CDR1 ENHRY, CDR2 SYGVKD. Losses at the gene ends were 7 bases for V and 4 bases for J; bases not matched to a gene: 1. Here the CDR3 DNA reads TGTGCCATCACGGGGGGTTACGAGCAGTACTTC. This gives the protein CAITGGYEQYF.

This rearrangement joins TRBV14 to TRBJ2-1, with 11 positions matching TRBD2. Looked up from germline, CDR1 is SGHDN and CDR2 is FVKESK. V was clipped by 2 bases and J by 5 bases; unmatched bases: 5. The CDR3 is 16 amino acids. CDR3 nucleotide sequence: TGTGCCAGCAGCCAACGGACTAGCGGGTATCACAATGAGCAGTTCTTC. It is translated as CASSQRTSGYHNEQFF. The entire variable domain, with the rest obtained from reference TRBV14 and TRBJ2-1, is as follows: EAGVTQFPSHSVIEKGQTVTLRCDPISGHDNLYWYRRVMGKEIKFLLHFVKESKQDESGMPNNRFLAERTGGTYSTLKVQPAELEDSGVYFCASSQRTSGYHNEQFFGPGTRLTVL.

V and J are TRBV30 and TRBJ2-7, with 7 bases aligning to TRBD1. The V gene's germline CDR1 is GTSNPN and CDR2 SVGIG (reference sequence). V gave up 3 bases and J gave up 3 bases; unmatched junction bases: 11. There are 15 residues in the CDR3. DNA for the CDR3: TGTGCCTGGAGCTACCCTGGACAGGTGATCTACGAGCAGTACTTC. Residues: CAWSYPGQVIYEQYF.

The CDR3 loop is CAIKEFSSYNEQFF. CDR3 sequence (DNA): TGTGCCATCAAGGAGTTCAGCTCCTACAATGAGCAGTTCTTC. The J gene is TRBJ2-1, the V gene TRBV10-3; D unclear. The CDR3 loop spans 14 amino acids. The germline gives CDR1 ENHRY, CDR2 SYGVKD. The V and J ends lost 7 bases and 0 bases respectively, with 10 bases between them.

This chain uses TRBV7-2 with TRBJ1-1, with unresolved D. CDR1 and CDR2 (germline): SGHTA, FQGNSA. The V end was cut by 1 base, the J end by 5 bases, with 8 bases between. This CDR3 spans 13 amino acids. CDR3: CASSLDGRTEAFF. The CDR3 bases are TGTGCCAGCAGCTTAGATGGTCGGACTGAAGCTTTCTTT.

The chain is built from TRBV4-1 and TRBJ2-7; the match to TRBD2 covers 9 bases. Germline lookup yields CDR1 MGHRA and CDR2 YSYEKL. With V trimmed by 3 bases and J by 2 bases, 11 bases remained unmatched. The CDR3 spans 17 residues. The CDR3 nucleotides read TGCGCCAGCAGCCACAGGGGCCCGGGACTAGCCGCCTACGAGCAGTACTTC. It encodes CASSHRGPGLAAYEQYF.